This T cell receptor beta chain was sequenced in a study of cytomegalovirus exposure and HLA in healthy donors (dated by TCRdb to 2017 to 2019). Some background on the complete study: An earlier analysis of 587 of the donors reported about 280 Gb of sequence data and 95 million to 130 million unique TCR beta sequences obtained from approximately 180 million T cells. Approximately 300 gigabases of sequencing data and around 88 million unique TCR sequences made up an early release that covered approximately 620 HLA-typed donors. The genetic ancestry cluster associated with self-reported Caucasian donors included over 80% of the roughly 400 genotyped donors. The aim of the study was to test whether cataloging public T cell receptors could identify signatures of past pathogen exposure. The study used immunosequencing to profile the T cell repertoires of approximately 690 subjects and linked those repertoires to cytomegalovirus serostatus. In addition to the first cohort of 666 subjects, a separate validation cohort of 120 different subjects was used. High-throughput TCR immunosequencing, statistical association of individual TCRs with disease status, and machine learning were combined to predict cytomegalovirus infection status. A later analysis re-examined previously published TCR beta repertoires from hundreds of donors and added high-resolution HLA genotyping to investigate patterns of TCR occurrence. In the later analysis, no new phenotypic data were used to find candidate immune exposures; instead, reliance was placed on TCR beta sequences and their occurrence across donors. An earlier analysis of some 600 of the donors applied high-throughput TCR beta sequencing to assess whether each TCR beta V gene segment acted as functional or pseudogenic. Alongside the repertoire data, information on donor age, sex, ethnicity and CMV serostatus was compiled. A later genetic analysis used genome-wide SNP genotypes for 398 of the 666 donors, treating that subset as a discovery cohort. All discovery cohort repertoires had been generated on a single sequencing platform. HLA typing covered class I and class II loci at four-digit resolution. Typing coverage varied by locus: roughly 620-630 donors for A, B, C, DRB1 and DQB1; 500 to 550 for DQA1; about 590 for DPA1; 450 to 480 for DPB1. Roughly 5 DR-DQ haplotypes were handled as single units for association and clustering, since linkage in the cohort was strong. Among 398 genotyped donors of the cohort, an average of around 240,000 unique TCR beta nucleotide sequences were sequenced per donor, about a sixth of them non-productive.

A remark on this clone: Its antigen is currently not known. Qualities for individual bases were not recorded, and no much larger clone is one base off.

The cohort comprised some 700 healthy bone marrow donors. All cohort members were sampled while nominally healthy, although unrecorded immune exposures were likely present. The donor was CMV seropositive and was included in the group of 250 to 300 seropositive cohort members. Each donor provided a peripheral blood sample, and peripheral blood mononuclear cells were used for TCR beta sequencing. Genomic DNA was extracted from the blood cell samples with the Qiagen DNeasy Blood Extraction Kit. CDR1 and CDR2 are read off the germline V gene (reference sequence) as LNHDA and SQIVND. Including the terminal cysteine and phenylalanine, the CDR3 comprises 13 residues. Only the CDR3 DNA stays, 39 bases, in frame from base 1. A distance of 13 bases separates the germline ends of V and J, which lose 8 bases and 6 bases respectively. Overall study outcomes, separate from this receptor: The authors suggested that the approach could potentially be extended to other disease states and immunological phenotypes. According to a later analysis, TCR association rates differed among HLA loci, with DRB1 alleles showing the most associated TCRs and HLA-C alleles showing the fewest. For the cohort, immune exposure information was limited to CMV serostatus. A total of 150 to 200 TCR beta chains were listed by the study as associated with cytomegalovirus. The classifier was reported to diagnose cytomegalovirus status with high specificity and sensitivity in both the original and validation cohorts. The cohort was sequenced for TCR beta chains only, and without alpha or paired-chain data the features that could be detected were limited. A further reported finding was that TCR beta sequences accurately predicted the HLA-A and HLA-B alleles for most subjects in the first cohort. Strong co-occurrence of HLA alleles, especially DR and DQ, made assigning TCR associations to individual alleles difficult. Because counts were too low, approximately 15 rarely observed V segments, including chromosome 9 orphons, were excluded from the earlier analysis of 587 of the donors. The presence/absence analyses assumed that sequencing depth was roughly uniform across donors, and that assumption may not be true. Several of the top co-occurrence clusters appeared to be linked to parvovirus B19, influenza, CMV and Epstein-Barr virus, according to a later analysis. Linkage disequilibrium might explain the correlated functional status among segregating V segments, but an unknown experimental factor could not be ruled out. An earlier analysis of roughly 570 of the donors showed that most TCR beta V segments appeared in productive rearrangements either about 90% or about 30% of the time, which broadly matched IMGT annotations. HLA typing was unavailable for some donors at each locus, so association tests used only the typed subset. A later genetic analysis reported fewer N-insertions in productive TCRs among donors in an Asian-associated ancestry cluster than the approximately 670-donor mean. Specific HLA alleles were associated with 15,000 to 20,000 TCR beta sequences at a false discovery rate of 0.05 in a later analysis. In vitro tests confirmed that a few of the cytomegalovirus-associated TCR beta chains recognize cytomegalovirus antigens. According to a later analysis, most CMV-associated TCR beta chains appeared to be HLA-restricted, and the HLA associations seemed to be driven largely by CMV exposure. Some IMGT-functional V segments, including TRBV6-2 and TRBV6-3, could not be told apart with the 87-base-pair reads, so those segments were excluded. A later analysis found that HLA-associated TCR beta chains were more clonally expanded and had lower generation probabilities than equally common non-associated chains. The sequencing pipeline was judged likely to have produced a cluster of highly shared sequence variants as a technical artifact. Across donors, most TCR sequences were observed very rarely, whereas some public TCRs were present in many individuals. An association between a missense DCLRE1C variant and V-gene and J-gene trimming of TCR beta chains was found in a later genetic analysis and replicated in an independent cohort.

The library was produced with the immunoSEQ multiplex PCR assay. For the multiplex PCR, a mixture combining 60 forward primers for TCR Vbeta segments and 13 reverse primers for TCR Jbeta segments was used. The CDR3 region of rearranged TCR beta genes was amplified from genomic DNA with a multiplex PCR assay. Amplified TCR beta libraries were sequenced as 87-base-pair reads on the Illumina HiSeq System. Regarding the original processing steps: A later analysis tallied 75 million to 85 million unique TCR beta chains across the 640 or so repertoires, and approximately 9.9 million of those chains were shared by two or more donors. A nearest-neighbor algorithm error-corrected the raw reads and collapsed the reads into unique sequences, merging closely related sequences to remove PCR and sequencing errors. V, D and J gene segments were assigned by aligning CDR3 sequences to IMGT reference sequences. Each retained sequence needed at least a six-nucleotide match to both a V gene segment and a J gene segment. A rearrangement was called productive if the CDR3 had no stop codons and remained in frame with V and J, and every other rearrangement was called non-productive. CDR3 was defined by IMGT convention, running from the second conserved V-encoded cysteine to the conserved J-encoded phenylalanine. The earlier analysis of 587 of the donors excluded sequences that lacked an unambiguous match to a single V gene segment. An earlier analysis of a few hundred of the donors called V segments functional above 56.7% productive rearrangements and segregating when the between-donor standard deviation exceeded 5%. A statistical classification framework was built to diagnose cytomegalovirus status from the catalog of TCR beta chain sequences. V and J gene assignment, in a later analysis, came from comparing TCR nucleotide sequences with IMGT/GENE-DB human TR gene sequences. The TCRdist pipeline was used in a later analysis to assign CDR3 sequences and most-parsimonious VDJ recombination scenarios. In a later analysis, every TCR beta chain was defined by the combination of its CDR3 amino acid sequence and its V-gene family, and reads without a unique V-gene family were dropped. To address suspected cross-contamination and a sequencing artifact, a later analysis removed 592 highly shared, low-generation-probability nucleotide sequences. A later analysis calculated a clonal expansion index for each public chain from normalized within-repertoire ranks of inferred template counts. In a later analysis, generation probabilities were computed with a VDJ recombination model fitted to out-of-frame rearrangements, and the resulting probabilities were checked against IGoR. In a later analysis, TCR-TCR, TCR-HLA and TCR-CMV co-occurrence was scored with hypergeometric tests, and a repertoire-size bias correction was applied to TCR pairs. False discovery rates were estimated in a later analysis by permuting HLA or CMV assignments 20 times. In a later analysis, co-occurring TCRs were grouped with DBSCAN, and TCRdist sequence similarity was added when clustering was performed within HLA-allele-positive subsets. For co-occurrence clustering, repertoires with fewer than 30,000 or more than 120,000 public chains were excluded, along with 4 to 6 repertoires with anomalous nucleotide sharing. TCRdb limited this immuneACCESS table to in-frame rearrangements with V and J called. A share of clones is missing; checked studies link under half to unresolved V genes, and the rest is unexplained. The V and J calls and the clone size are those of that table, but D and trimming were determined from the DNA. In all, the sample holds approximately 140,000 clones, and around 80% of those were seen once. Jointly, the top ten make up roughly 3.2% of the sample.

The V and J genes are TRBV19 and TRBJ2-2; matching of 6 bases hints at TRBD1 as the D gene. This receptor was identified in a young man in good health and CMV-seropositive. The material sequenced was PBMCs. The CDR3 region reads CASGKQGPGELFF. The nucleotide sequence is TGTGCCAGTGGAAAACAGGGTCCCGGGGAGCTGTTTTTT.